This TCR beta chain was captured in a study of T cells in Graves' hyperthyroidism and ophthalmopathy. V shed 3 bases, J shed 11 bases, and the junction held 13 bases outside the gene matches. The CDR3 is 14 amino acids. Germline V lookup: CDR1 DFQATT, CDR2 SNEGSKA (reference sequence). Amplified regions were TCR beta CDR3 sequences from RNA transcripts. An initial round of RT-PCR targeting the TCR CDR3 relied on the HTBI primer set. TCRdb fed the multiplex PCR reads into MiXCR, producing one record per CDR3 protein. The data contain 96,000 or so distinct CDR3 sequences, about half of them singletons. The chain has TRBV20-1 and TRBJ1-5; the match to TRBD1 covers 7 bases. Source material: blood. The receptor was derived from a woman between 35 and 50 years old with Graves' hyperthyroidism. The CDR3 DNA follows: TGCAGTGCTAGGAGGGGGCGGGGCCCAGAGACCCAGCATTTT. Translated: CSARRGRGPETQHF.